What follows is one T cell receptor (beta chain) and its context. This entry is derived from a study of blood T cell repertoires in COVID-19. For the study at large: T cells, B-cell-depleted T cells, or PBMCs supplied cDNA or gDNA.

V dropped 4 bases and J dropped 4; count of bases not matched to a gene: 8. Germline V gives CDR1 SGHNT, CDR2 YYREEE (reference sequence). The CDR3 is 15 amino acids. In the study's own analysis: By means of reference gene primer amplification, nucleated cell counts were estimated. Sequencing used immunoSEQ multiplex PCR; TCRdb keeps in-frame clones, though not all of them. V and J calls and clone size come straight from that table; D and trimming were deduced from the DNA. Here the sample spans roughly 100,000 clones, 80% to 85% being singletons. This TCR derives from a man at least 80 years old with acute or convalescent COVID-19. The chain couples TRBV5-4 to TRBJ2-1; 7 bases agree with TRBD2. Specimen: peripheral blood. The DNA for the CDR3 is TGTGCCAGCAGCCCGGCTAGCGGCCCATACAATGAGCAGTTCTTC. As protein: CASSPASGPYNEQFF.